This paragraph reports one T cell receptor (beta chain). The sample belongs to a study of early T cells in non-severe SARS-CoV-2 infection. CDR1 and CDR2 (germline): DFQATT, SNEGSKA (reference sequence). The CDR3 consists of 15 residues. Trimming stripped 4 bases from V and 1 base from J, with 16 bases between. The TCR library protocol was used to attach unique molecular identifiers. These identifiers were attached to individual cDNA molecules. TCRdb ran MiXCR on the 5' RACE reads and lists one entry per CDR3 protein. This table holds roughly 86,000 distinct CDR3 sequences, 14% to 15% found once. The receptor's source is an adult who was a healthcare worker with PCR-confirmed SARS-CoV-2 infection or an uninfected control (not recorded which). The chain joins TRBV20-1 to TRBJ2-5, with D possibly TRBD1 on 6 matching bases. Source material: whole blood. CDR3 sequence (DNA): TGCAGTGCTAAATCTCTCCGGGACATCCAAGAGACCCAGTACTTC. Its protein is CSAKSLRDIQETQYF.